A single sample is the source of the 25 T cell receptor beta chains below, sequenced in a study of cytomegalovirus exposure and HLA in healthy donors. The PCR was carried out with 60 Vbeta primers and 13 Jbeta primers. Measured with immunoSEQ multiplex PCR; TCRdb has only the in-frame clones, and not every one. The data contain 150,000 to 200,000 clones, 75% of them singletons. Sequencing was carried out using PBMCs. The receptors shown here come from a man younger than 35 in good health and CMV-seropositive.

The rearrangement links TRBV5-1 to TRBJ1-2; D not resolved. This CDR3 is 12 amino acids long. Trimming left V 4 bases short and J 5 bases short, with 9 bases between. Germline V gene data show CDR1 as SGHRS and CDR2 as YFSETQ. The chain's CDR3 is CASSPEMYGYTF. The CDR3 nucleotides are TGCGCCAGCAGCCCTGAGATGTATGGCTACACCTTC.

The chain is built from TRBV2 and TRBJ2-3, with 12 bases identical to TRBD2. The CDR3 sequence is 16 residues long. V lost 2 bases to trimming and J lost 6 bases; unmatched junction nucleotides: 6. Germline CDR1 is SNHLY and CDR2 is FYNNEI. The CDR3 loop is CASSEPRLAGADTQYF. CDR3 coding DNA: TGTGCCAGCAGTGAACCCCGACTAGCGGGAGCGGATACGCAGTATTTT.

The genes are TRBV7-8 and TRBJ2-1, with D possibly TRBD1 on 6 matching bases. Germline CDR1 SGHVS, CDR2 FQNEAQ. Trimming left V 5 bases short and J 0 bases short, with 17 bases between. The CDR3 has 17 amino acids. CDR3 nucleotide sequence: TGTGCCAGCAGCGGTAGCCGATGGGACAACTCCTACAATGAGCAGTTCTTC. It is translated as CASSGSRWDNSYNEQFF.

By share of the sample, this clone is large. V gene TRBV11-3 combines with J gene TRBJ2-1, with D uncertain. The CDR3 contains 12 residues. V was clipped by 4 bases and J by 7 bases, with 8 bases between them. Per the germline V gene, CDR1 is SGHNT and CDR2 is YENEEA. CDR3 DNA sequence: TGTGCCAGCAGCTCCTGGGCAAATGAGCAGTTCTTC. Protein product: CASSSWANEQFF.

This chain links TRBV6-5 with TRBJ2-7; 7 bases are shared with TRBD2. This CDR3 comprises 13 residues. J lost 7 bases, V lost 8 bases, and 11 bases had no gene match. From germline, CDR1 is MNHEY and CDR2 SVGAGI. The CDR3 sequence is CASGDRGGIEQYF. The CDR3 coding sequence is TGTGCCAGCGGGGACCGGGGAGGGATTGAGCAGTACTTC.

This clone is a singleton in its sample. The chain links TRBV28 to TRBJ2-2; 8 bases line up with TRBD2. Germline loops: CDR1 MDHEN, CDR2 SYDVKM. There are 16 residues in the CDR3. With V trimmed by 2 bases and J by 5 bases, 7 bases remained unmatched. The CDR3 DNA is TGTGCCAGCAGTTTAAAAGCGGGAGTTTATACCGGGGAGCTGTTTTTT. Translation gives CASSLKAGVYTGELFF.

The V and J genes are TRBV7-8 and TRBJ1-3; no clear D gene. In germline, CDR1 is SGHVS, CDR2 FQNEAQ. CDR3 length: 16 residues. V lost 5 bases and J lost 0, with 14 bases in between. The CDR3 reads CASSRTDTHSGNTIYF. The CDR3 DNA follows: TGTGCCAGCAGCCGCACCGACACTCACTCTGGAAACACCATATATTTT. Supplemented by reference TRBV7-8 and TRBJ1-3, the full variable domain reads GAGVSQSPRYKVAKRGQDVALRCDPISGHVSLFWYQQALGQGPEFLTYFQNEAQLDKSGLPSDRFFAERPEGSVSTLKIQRTQQEDSAVYLCASSRTDTHSGNTIYFGEGSWLTVV.

The CDR3 sequence: CASSIYLRATEAFF. CDR3 DNA: TGTGCCAGTAGTATTTATCTCCGAGCCACTGAAGCTTTCTTT. The rearrangement uses TRBV19 and TRBJ1-1; D remains ambiguous. Germline CDR1 reads LNHDA; CDR2 reads SQIVND (reference sequence). CDR3 length equals 14 residues. Trimming left V 3 bases short and J 4 bases short, with 12 bases between.

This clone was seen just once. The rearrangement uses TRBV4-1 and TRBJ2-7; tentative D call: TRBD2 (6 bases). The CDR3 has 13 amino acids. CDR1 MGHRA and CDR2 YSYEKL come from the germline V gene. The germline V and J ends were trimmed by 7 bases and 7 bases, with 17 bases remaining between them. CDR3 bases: TGCGCCAGCACCATGGACGGGAGCAGGGAGCAGTACTTC. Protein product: CASTMDGSREQYF.

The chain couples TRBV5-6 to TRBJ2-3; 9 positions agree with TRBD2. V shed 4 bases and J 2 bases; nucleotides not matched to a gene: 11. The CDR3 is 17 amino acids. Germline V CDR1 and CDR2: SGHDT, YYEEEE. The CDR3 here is CASSNRILAGSTDTQYF. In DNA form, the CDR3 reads TGTGCCAGCAGCAATAGAATCCTAGCGGGATCCACAGATACGCAGTATTTT.

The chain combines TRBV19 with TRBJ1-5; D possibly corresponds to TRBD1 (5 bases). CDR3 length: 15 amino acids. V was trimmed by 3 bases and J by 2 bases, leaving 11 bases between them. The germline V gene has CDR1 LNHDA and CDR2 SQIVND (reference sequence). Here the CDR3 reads CASSIAGFGNQPQHF. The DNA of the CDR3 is TGTGCCAGTAGTATCGCAGGGTTTGGCAATCAGCCCCAGCATTTT.

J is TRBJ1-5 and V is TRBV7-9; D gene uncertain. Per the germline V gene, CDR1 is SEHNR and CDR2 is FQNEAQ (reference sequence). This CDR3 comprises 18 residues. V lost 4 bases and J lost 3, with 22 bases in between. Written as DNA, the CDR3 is TGTGCCAGCAGCTCGACGGAAGAAAGCGGCTTACCCAATCAGCCCCAGCATTTT. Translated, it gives CASSSTEESGLPNQPQHF. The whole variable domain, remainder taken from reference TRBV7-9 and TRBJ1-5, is DTGVSQNPRHKITKRGQNVTFRCDPISEHNRLYWYRQTLGQGPEFLTYFQNEAQLEKSRLLSDRFSAERPKGSFSTLEIQRTEQGDSAMYLCASSSTEESGLPNQPQHFGDGTRLSIL.

In nucleotides, the CDR3 is TGTGCCAGCAGCTTAGACGGGACCCAGTACTTC. This gives the protein CASSLDGTQYF. The chain carries TRBV13 and TRBJ2-5; D gene unclear. This CDR3 is built from 11 residues. CDR1 is PRHDT, CDR2 FYEKMQ, per germline (reference sequence). V was shortened by 1 base and J by 7 bases, with 4 bases between the two germline ends.

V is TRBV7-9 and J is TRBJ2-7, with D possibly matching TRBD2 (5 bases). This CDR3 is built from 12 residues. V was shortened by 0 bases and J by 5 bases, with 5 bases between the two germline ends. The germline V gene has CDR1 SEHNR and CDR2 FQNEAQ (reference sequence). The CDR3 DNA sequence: TGTGCCAGCAGCTTAGCGAGGGACGAGCAGTACTTC. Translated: CASSLARDEQYF.

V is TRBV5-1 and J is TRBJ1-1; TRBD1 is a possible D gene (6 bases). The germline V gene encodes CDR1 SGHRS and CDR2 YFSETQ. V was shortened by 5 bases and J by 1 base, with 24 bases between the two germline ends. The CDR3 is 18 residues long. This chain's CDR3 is CASRPRAGASGGNTEAFF. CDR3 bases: TGCGCCAGCAGACCCCGGGCAGGGGCTAGCGGGGGGAACACTGAAGCTTTCTTT.

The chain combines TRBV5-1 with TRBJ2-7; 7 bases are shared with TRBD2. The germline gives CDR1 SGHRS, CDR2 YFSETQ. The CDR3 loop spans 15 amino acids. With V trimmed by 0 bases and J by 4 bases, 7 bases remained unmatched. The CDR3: CASSLEGREEYEQYF. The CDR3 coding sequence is TGCGCCAGCAGCTTGGAAGGGAGGGAGGAGTACGAGCAGTACTTC. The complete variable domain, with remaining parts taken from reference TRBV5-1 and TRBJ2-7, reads KAGVTQTPRYLIKTRGQQVTLSCSPISGHRSVSWYQQTPGQGLQFLFEYFSETQRNKGNFPGRFSGRQFSNSRSEMNVSTLELGDSALYLCASSLEGREEYEQYFGPGTRLTVT.

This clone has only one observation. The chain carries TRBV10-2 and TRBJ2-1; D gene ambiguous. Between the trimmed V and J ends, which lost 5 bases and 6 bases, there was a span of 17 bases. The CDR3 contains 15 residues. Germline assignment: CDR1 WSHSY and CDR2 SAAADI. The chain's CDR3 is CASSLDPARSNEQFF. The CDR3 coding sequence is TGCGCCAGCAGTCTCGACCCAGCGAGGTCCAATGAGCAGTTCTTC.

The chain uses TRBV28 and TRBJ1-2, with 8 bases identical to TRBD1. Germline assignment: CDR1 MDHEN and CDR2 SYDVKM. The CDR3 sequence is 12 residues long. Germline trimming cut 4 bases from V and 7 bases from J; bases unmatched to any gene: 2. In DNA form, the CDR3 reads TGTGCCAGCAGTTACAGGGGGGGTGGCTACACCTTC. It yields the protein CASSYRGGGYTF.

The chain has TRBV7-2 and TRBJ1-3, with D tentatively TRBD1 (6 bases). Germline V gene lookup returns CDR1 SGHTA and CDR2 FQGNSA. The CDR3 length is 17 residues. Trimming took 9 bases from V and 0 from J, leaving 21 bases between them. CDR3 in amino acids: CASGTGLASSSGNTIYF. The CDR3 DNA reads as TGTGCCAGTGGTACAGGGCTTGCCTCGAGCTCTGGAAACACCATATATTTT.

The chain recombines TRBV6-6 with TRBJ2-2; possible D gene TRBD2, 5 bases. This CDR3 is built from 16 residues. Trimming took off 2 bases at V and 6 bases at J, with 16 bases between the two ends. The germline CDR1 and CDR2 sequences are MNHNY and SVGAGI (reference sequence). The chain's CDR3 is CASSYGSGNYAGELFF. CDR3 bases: TGTGCCAGCAGTTACGGGTCCGGGAATTATGCCGGGGAGCTGTTTTTT.

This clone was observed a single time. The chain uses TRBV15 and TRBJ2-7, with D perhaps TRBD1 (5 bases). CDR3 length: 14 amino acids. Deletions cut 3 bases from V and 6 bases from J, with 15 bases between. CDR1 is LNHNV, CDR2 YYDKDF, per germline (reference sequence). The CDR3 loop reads CATSSDSLISEQYF. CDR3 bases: TGTGCCACCAGCAGCGACAGTCTCATCTCCGAGCAGTACTTC. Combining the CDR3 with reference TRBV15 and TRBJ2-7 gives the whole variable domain DAMVIQNPRYQVTQFGKPVTLSCSQTLNHNVMYWYQQKSSQAPKLLFHYYDKDFNNEADTPDNFQSRRPNTSFCFLDIRSPGLGDTAMYLCATSSDSLISEQYFGPGTRLTVT.

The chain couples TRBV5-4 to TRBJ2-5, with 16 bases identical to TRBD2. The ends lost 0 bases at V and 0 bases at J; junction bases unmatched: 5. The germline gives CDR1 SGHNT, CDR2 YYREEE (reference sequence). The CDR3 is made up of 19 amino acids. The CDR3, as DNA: TGTGCCAGCAGCTTGGAGGGACTAGCGGGAGGGGGGTACCAAGAGACCCAGTACTTC. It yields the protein CASSLEGLAGGGYQETQYF.

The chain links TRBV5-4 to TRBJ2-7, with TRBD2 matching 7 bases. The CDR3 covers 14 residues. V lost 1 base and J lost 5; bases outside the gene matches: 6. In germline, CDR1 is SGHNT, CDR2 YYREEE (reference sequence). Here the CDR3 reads CASSLLGLKDEQYF. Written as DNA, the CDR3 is TGTGCCAGCAGCTTGTTGGGACTAAAGGACGAGCAGTACTTC. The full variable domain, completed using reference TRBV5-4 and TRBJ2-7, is ETGVTQSPTHLIKTRGQQVTLRCSSQSGHNTVSWYQQALGQGPQFIFQYYREEENGRGNFPPRFSGLQFPNYSSELNVNALELDDSALYLCASSLLGLKDEQYFGPGTRLTVT.

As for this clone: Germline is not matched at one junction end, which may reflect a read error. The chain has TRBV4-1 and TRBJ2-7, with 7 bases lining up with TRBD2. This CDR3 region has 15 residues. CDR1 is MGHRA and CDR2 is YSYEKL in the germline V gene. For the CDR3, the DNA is TGCACCAGCAGCCCCCAAGGACTAGGGGCCTACGAGCAGTACTTC. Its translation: CTSSPQGLGAYEQYF.

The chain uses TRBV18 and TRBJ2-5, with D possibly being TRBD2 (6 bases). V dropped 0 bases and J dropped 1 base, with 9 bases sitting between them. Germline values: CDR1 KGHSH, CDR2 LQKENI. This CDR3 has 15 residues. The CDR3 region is CASSPPFSGQETQYF. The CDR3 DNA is TGTGCCAGCTCACCACCCTTTAGCGGCCAAGAGACCCAGTACTTC.